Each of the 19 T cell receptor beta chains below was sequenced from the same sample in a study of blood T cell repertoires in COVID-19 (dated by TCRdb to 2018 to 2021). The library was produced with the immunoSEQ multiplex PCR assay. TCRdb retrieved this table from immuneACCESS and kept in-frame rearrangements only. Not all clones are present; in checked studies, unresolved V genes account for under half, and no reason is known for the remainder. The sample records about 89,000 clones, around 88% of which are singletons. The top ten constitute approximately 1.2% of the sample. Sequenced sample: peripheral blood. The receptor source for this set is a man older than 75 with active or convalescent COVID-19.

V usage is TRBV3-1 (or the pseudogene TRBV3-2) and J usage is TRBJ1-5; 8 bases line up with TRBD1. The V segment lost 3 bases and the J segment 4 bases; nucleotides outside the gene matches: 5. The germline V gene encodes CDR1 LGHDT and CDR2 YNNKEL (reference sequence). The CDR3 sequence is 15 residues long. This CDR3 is CASSHGQGGNQPQHF. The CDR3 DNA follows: TGTGCCAGCAGCCACGGACAGGGAGGGAATCAGCCCCAGCATTTT.

Here the CDR3 DNA reads TGTGCCGGCCGGACGGGACTACAGGAGCGCGAGCAGTACTTC. Its protein is CAGRTGLQEREQYF. The rearrangement uses TRBV6-5 and TRBJ2-7; 7 bases fit TRBD2. The CDR3 spans 14 residues. V gave up 11 bases and J gave up 6 bases; unmatched junction bases: 16. Per germline, CDR1 MNHEY and CDR2 SVGAGI.

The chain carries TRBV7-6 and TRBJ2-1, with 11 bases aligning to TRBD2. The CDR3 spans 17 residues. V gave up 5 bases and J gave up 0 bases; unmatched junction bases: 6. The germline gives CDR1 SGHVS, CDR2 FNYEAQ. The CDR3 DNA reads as TGTGCCAGCAGCCCGGGGGGACTAGCGGCCTCCTACAATGAGCAGTTCTTC. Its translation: CASSPGGLAASYNEQFF.

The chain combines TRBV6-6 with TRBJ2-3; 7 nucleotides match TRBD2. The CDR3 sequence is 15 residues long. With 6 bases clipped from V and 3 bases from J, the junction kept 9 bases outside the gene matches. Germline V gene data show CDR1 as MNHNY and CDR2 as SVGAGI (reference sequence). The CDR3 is CASSLFTGGTDTQYF. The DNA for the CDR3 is TGTGCCAGCAGCCTCTTTACGGGAGGTACAGATACGCAGTATTTT.

The CDR3 coding sequence is TGTGCCAGCAGCCCTAAGGGACTAGCGGGTGATACGCAGTATTTT. Protein: CASSPKGLAGDTQYF. This sequence joins TRBV5-8 and TRBJ2-3; TRBD2 matches 12 bases. Trimming at V came to 4 bases and at J to 6 bases, leaving 6 bases not matched to a gene. Germline assignment: CDR1 SGHTS and CDR2 YDEGEE. There are 15 residues in the CDR3. Full variable domain (rest looked up from reference TRBV5-8 and TRBJ2-3): EAGVTQSPTHLIKTRGQQATLRCSPISGHTSVYWYQQALGLGLQFLLWYDEGEERNRGNFPPRFSGRQFPNYSSELNVNALELEDSALYLCASSPKGLAGDTQYFGPGTRLTVL.

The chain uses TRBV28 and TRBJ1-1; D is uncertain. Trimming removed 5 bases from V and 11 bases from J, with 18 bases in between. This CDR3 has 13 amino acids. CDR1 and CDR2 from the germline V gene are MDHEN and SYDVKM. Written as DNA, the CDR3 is TGTGCCAGCAGTCAACCCTCACATACGTCGGCTTTCTTT. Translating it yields CASSQPSHTSAFF.

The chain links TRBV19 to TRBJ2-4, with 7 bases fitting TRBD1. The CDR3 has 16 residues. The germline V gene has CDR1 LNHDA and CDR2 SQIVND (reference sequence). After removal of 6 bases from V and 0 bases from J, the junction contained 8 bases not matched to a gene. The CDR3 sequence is CASSPQGGLAKNIQYF. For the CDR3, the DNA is TGTGCCAGTAGCCCTCAAGGGGGCTTAGCCAAAAACATTCAGTACTTC.

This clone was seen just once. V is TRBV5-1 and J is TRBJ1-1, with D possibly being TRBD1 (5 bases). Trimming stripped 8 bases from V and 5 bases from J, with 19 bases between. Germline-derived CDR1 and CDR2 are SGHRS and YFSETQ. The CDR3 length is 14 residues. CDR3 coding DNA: TGCGCCAGTCACTCCGGGGCCGCGGGAACTGAAGCTTTCTTT. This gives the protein CASHSGAAGTEAFF.

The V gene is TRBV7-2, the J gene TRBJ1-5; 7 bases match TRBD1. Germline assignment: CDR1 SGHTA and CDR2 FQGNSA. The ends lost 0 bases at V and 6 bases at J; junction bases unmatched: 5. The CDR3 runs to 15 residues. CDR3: CASSLALSGGQPQHF. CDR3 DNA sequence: TGTGCCAGCAGCTTAGCGCTCTCAGGGGGTCAGCCCCAGCATTTT.

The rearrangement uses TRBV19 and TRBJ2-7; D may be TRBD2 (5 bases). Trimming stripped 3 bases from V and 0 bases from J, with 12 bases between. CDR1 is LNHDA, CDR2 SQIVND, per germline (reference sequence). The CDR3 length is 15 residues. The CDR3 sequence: CASSMDPSSSYEQYF. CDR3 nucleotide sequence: TGTGCCAGTAGTATGGACCCTAGCAGCTCCTACGAGCAGTACTTC.

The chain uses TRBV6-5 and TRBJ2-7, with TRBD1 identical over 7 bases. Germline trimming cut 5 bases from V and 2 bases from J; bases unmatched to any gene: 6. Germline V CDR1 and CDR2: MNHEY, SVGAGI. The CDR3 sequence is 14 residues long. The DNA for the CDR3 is TGTGCCAGCAGTACCCGGGACAGAGCCTACGAGCAGTACTTC. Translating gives CASSTRDRAYEQYF.

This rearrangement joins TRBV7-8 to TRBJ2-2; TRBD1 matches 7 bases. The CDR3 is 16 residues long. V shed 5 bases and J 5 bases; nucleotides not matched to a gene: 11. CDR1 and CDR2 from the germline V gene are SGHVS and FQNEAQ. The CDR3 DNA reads TGTGCCAGCAGCAACCGACAGGGAAGCTTAACCGGGGAGCTGTTTTTT. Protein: CASSNRQGSLTGELFF.

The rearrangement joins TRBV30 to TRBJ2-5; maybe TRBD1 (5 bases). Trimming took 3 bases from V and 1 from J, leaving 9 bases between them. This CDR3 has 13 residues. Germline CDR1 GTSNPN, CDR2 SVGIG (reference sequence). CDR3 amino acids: CAWRLRGQETQYF. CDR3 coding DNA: TGTGCCTGGAGATTAAGGGGCCAAGAGACCCAGTACTTC.

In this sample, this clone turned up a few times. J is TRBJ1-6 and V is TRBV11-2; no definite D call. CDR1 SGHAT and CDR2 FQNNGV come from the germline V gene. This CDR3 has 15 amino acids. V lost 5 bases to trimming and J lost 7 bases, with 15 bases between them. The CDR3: CASSPSDRENSPLHF. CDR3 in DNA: TGTGCCAGCAGCCCCTCGGACCGGGAGAATTCACCCCTCCACTTT.

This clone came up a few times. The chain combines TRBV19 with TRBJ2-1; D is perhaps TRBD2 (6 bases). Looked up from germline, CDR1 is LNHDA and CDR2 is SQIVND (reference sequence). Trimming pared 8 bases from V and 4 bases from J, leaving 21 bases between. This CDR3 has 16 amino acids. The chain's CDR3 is CASRGGSGGQYNEQFF. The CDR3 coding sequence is TGTGCCAGTCGGGGCGGTAGCGGAGGCCAGTACAATGAGCAGTTCTTC.

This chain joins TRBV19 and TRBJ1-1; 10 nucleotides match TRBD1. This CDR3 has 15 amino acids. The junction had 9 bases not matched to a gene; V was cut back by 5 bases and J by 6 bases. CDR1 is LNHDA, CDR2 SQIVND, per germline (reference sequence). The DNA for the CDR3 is TGTGCCAGTAGTTCCCGGGACAGGGGAGGTCCTGAAGCTTTCTTT. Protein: CASSSRDRGGPEAFF.

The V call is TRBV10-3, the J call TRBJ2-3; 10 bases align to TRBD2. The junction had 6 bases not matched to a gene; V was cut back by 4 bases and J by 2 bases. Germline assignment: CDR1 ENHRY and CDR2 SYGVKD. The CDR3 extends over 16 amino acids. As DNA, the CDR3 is TGTGCCATCAGTGGGCGACTAGCGGGCGACACAGATACGCAGTATTTT. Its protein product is CAISGRLAGDTDTQYF.

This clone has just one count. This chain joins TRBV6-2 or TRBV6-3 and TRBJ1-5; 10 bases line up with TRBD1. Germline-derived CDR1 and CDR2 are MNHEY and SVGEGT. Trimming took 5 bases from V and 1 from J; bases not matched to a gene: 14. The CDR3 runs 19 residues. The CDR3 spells CASSPPGTGVFRSNQPQHF. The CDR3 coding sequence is TGTGCCAGCAGTCCCCCCGGGACAGGGGTTTTTCGGAGCAATCAGCCCCAGCATTTT.

The CDR3 sequence is CAGGGLARDEQFF. CDR3 coding DNA: TGTGCAGGGGGGGGACTAGCGCGAGATGAGCAGTTCTTC. The chain joins TRBV10-3 to TRBJ2-1; 10 bases line up with TRBD2. This CDR3 spans 13 amino acids. Per the germline V gene, CDR1 is ENHRY and CDR2 is SYGVKD.